The 10 T cell receptor beta chains below come from one sample, sequenced in a study of cytomegalovirus exposure and HLA in healthy donors. 13 Jbeta primers and 60 Vbeta primers were used for the PCR. Repertoires were generated with immunoSEQ multiplex PCR, while TCRdb's copy carries only in-frame clones and drops some. The table includes approximately 130,000 clones, 75% to 85% detected once. Material: PBMCs. The receptors were gathered from a man aged 45-65 years in good health and CMV-seronegative.

This sequence joins TRBV29-1 and TRBJ1-3, with 7 bases fitting TRBD1. V shed 4 bases, J shed 0 bases, and the junction held 6 bases outside the gene matches. The germline V gene has CDR1 SQVTM and CDR2 ANQGSEA. This CDR3 contains 15 residues. The CDR3: CSVVGTARSGNTIYF. The CDR3 DNA sequence: TGCAGCGTTGTTGGGACAGCTCGCTCTGGAAACACCATATATTTT.

The genes are TRBV7-8 and TRBJ1-1, with D uncertain. Germline-derived CDR1 and CDR2 are SGHVS and FQNEAQ. The CDR3 is 14 amino acids. Trimming pared 1 base from V and 1 base from J, leaving 7 bases between. CDR3 region: CASSLEGGNTEAFF. CDR3 coding DNA: TGTGCCAGCAGCTTAGAGGGAGGGAACACTGAAGCTTTCTTT.

J is TRBJ2-7 and V is TRBV6-5; tentatively, D is TRBD1 (6 bases). The germline V gene encodes CDR1 MNHEY and CDR2 SVGAGI. This CDR3 contains 12 residues. V lost 8 bases and J 6 bases, leaving 14 bases between the germline ends. As DNA, the CDR3 is TGTGCCAGCTCACAGGGCCTCGGCGAGCAGTACTTC. Protein sequence: CASSQGLGEQYF.

V usage is TRBV2 and J usage is TRBJ2-7; a possible D gene is TRBD1 (7 bases). Germline V gene data show CDR1 as SNHLY and CDR2 as FYNNEI. The CDR3 runs to 17 residues. Trimming stripped 4 bases from V and 5 bases from J, with 24 bases between. In DNA form, the CDR3 reads TGTGCCAGCAGTGGGTATTCTTGGAGGGGGCAACCCCACGAGCAGTACTTC. Translated: CASSGYSWRGQPHEQYF.

V usage is TRBV9 and J usage is TRBJ1-1; D call uncertain. The CDR3 is made up of 14 amino acids. Trimming left V 4 bases short and J 0 bases short, with 10 bases between. Germline CDR1 and CDR2: SGDLS and YYNGEE. The CDR3 sequence is CASSPGGLNTEAFF. The CDR3 DNA sequence: TGTGCCAGCAGCCCGGGCGGGCTGAACACTGAAGCTTTCTTT.

The chain links TRBV6-5 to TRBJ2-7; 8 positions match TRBD1. The CDR3 is 13 residues long. CDR1 is MNHEY and CDR2 is SVGAGI in the germline V gene. The V gene end was trimmed by 0 bases and the J gene end by 7 bases; junction bases not matched to a gene: 2. CDR3 protein: CASSYSRGREQYF. For the CDR3, the DNA is TGTGCCAGCAGTTACTCCAGGGGGCGGGAGCAGTACTTC.

The chain links TRBV7-2 to TRBJ2-1, with no clear D. This CDR3 is built from 9 residues. CDR1 SGHTA and CDR2 FQGNSA come from the germline V gene. V gave up 8 bases and J gave up 7 bases, with 3 bases separating them. CDR3 in amino acids: CASPNEQFF. The DNA for the CDR3 is TGTGCCAGCCCAAATGAGCAGTTCTTC.

This clone has a handful of counts. This chain joins TRBV30 and TRBJ1-5; possibly TRBD1 for D (6 bases). This CDR3 has 15 amino acids. Per the germline V gene, CDR1 is GTSNPN and CDR2 is SVGIG (reference sequence). Deletions cut 5 bases from V and 6 bases from J, with 20 bases between. The CDR3 region is CAWGSRTVLSQPQHF. The CDR3 DNA sequence: TGTGCCTGGGGATCCCGGACAGTACTATCTCAGCCCCAGCATTTT.

This clone was counted a single time. V is TRBV9 and J is TRBJ2-5, with TRBD2 matching 11 bases. CDR3 length: 19 residues. CDR1 and CDR2 (germline): SGDLS, YYNGEE. V lost 4 bases and J lost 5; bases outside the gene matches: 19. The CDR3 reads CASSRSSLAGGQVWETQYF. The DNA of the CDR3 is TGTGCCAGCAGCCGTAGTTCCCTAGCGGGGGGCCAGGTATGGGAGACCCAGTACTTC.

This rearrangement joins TRBV6-1 to TRBJ1-1; no clear D. The ends were cut back, 8 bases at V and 1 base at J, with 8 bases in the middle. Germline values: CDR1 MNHNS, CDR2 SASEGT. The CDR3 has 12 amino acids. The DNA of the CDR3 is TGTGCCAGCGATGGGCCGAACACTGAAGCTTTCTTT. Protein: CASDGPNTEAFF.